These 27 T cell receptor beta chains originate from one sample sequenced in a study of control samples from healthy donors and cancer patients. Sequenced by immunoSEQ multiplex PCR; TCRdb stores in-frame clones only, minus some. The sample yields 75,000 to 80,000 clones, 89% seen once. Sequenced input: PBMCs. The source is a woman aged 45-60 years with colorectal cancer.

The genes are TRBV6-5 and TRBJ1-6, with 10 bases identical to TRBD1. This CDR3 contains 15 residues. The germline V gene has CDR1 MNHEY and CDR2 SVGAGI. With 8 bases clipped from V and 5 bases from J, the junction kept 6 bases outside the gene matches. In DNA, the CDR3 is TGTGCCAGCGAAGAGACAGGGGGCGATAATTCACCCCTCCACTTT. It is translated as CASEETGGDNSPLHF.

This chain joins TRBV5-1 and TRBJ2-1, with 8 positions matching TRBD2. This CDR3 has 14 amino acids. Germline assignment: CDR1 SGHRS and CDR2 YFSETQ. V was clipped by 4 bases and J by 10 bases; unmatched bases: 10. The CDR3: CASSDAKRGLEQFF. The CDR3 bases are TGCGCCAGCAGCGACGCTAAGCGGGGGCTGGAGCAGTTCTTC.

The chain links TRBV2 to TRBJ1-2, with 8 bases fitting TRBD1. Germline values: CDR1 SNHLY, CDR2 FYNNEI. Germline trimming cut 6 bases from V and 8 bases from J; bases unmatched to any gene: 11. The length of the CDR3 is 14 residues. The CDR3 is CASRQTGAGSGYTF. In DNA form, the CDR3 reads TGTGCCAGCAGGCAGACAGGGGCGGGATCGGGCTACACCTTC.

This clone appeared a single time. The chain links TRBV9 to TRBJ2-3; D call uncertain. CDR1 and CDR2 (germline): SGDLS, YYNGEE. The ends were cut back, 1 base at V and 0 bases at J, with 9 bases in the middle. There are 15 residues in the CDR3. The CDR3 here is CASSVTSTSTDTQYF. The CDR3 DNA reads as TGTGCCAGCAGCGTAACCTCTACCAGCACAGATACGCAGTATTTT.

The chain combines TRBV5-1 with TRBJ1-6; no clear D. V lost 4 bases to trimming and J lost 0 bases, with 17 bases between them. Germline assignment: CDR1 SGHRS and CDR2 YFSETQ. The CDR3 extends over 18 amino acids. The CDR3 region has the DNA TGCGCCAGCAGCCAAAACCCTCCTCGGAGCTCCTATAATTCACCCCTCCACTTT. The encoded protein is CASSQNPPRSSYNSPLHF.

The chain combines TRBV10-3 with TRBJ2-1; D might be TRBD1 or TRBD2, each matching 5 bases. V was pared by 6 bases and J by 5 bases, with 11 bases between. CDR1 is ENHRY, CDR2 SYGVKD, per germline. The CDR3 runs to 13 residues. CDR3 residues: CAISQGTDNEQFF. The CDR3 bases are TGTGCCATCAGCCAAGGGACGGACAATGAGCAGTTCTTC.

This sequence joins TRBV6-2 or TRBV6-3 and TRBJ1-6; no reliable D call. The CDR3 contains 14 residues. V was trimmed by 2 bases and J by 14 bases, leaving 16 bases between them. Germline CDR1 reads MNHEY; CDR2 reads SVGEGT. The CDR3 bases are TGTGCCAGCAGTTACAGGCAAGGATCCCCTTCCCTCCACTTT. Translated, it gives CASSYRQGSPSLHF.

The chain employs TRBV24-1 and TRBJ1-5; D uncertain. The CDR3 loop spans 14 amino acids. Per the germline V gene, CDR1 is KGHDR and CDR2 is SFDVKD. The V end was cut by 3 bases, the J end by 6 bases, with 11 bases between. The CDR3 here is CATSDEKFGQPQHF. CDR3 coding DNA: TGTGCCACCAGTGATGAAAAGTTCGGTCAGCCCCAGCATTTT.

The V call is TRBV2, the J call TRBJ2-7; either TRBD1 or TRBD2 may supply D (5 bases each). The CDR3 is 17 residues long. CDR1 SNHLY and CDR2 FYNNEI come from the germline V gene. Trimming left V 7 bases short and J 3 bases short, with 25 bases between. CDR3 sequence: CASTEGPLLGPSYEQYV. CDR3 DNA sequence: TGTGCCAGCACCGAGGGACCCCTTCTGGGACCGAGCTACGAGCAGTACGTC.

With regard to this clone: Distinct nucleotide sequences in the sample also encode this CDR3. CDR3 DNA: TGTGCCAGCAGTCCGACAGGGGGGTCTAATGAAAAACTGTTTTTT. Protein product: CASSPTGGSNEKLFF. The chain uses TRBV27 and TRBJ1-4; TRBD1 aligns across 9 bases. Germline V lookup: CDR1 MNHEY, CDR2 SMNVEV (reference sequence). The CDR3 has 15 amino acids. V was clipped by 5 bases and J by 3 bases; unmatched bases: 4. Using reference TRBV27 and TRBJ1-4 for the parts outside the CDR3, the full variable domain is EAQVTQNPRYLITVTGKKLTVTCSQNMNHEYMSWYRQDPGLGLRQIYYSMNVEVTDKGDVPEGYKVSRKEKRNFPLILESPSPNQTSLYFCASSPTGGSNEKLFFGSGTQLSVL.

The chain has TRBV24-1 and TRBJ2-4; perhaps TRBD2 as D (6 bases). CDR1 and CDR2 (germline): KGHDR, SFDVKD. The CDR3 is 13 residues long. This CDR3 is CVWGDNPKNIQYF. CDR3 DNA: TGTGTTTGGGGGGATAATCCCAAAAACATTCAGTACTTC.

The chain recombines TRBV6-1 with TRBJ1-4, with 10 bases identical to TRBD1. V shed 4 bases and J 1 base; nucleotides not matched to a gene: 3. Germline assignment: CDR1 MNHNS and CDR2 SASEGT. There are 16 residues in the CDR3. CDR3 region: CASSVGTGVTNEKLFF. The CDR3 nucleotides read TGTGCCAGCAGTGTTGGGACAGGGGTAACTAATGAAAAACTGTTTTTT.

The V and J genes are TRBV28 and TRBJ2-2; D possibly corresponds to TRBD2 (5 bases). The CDR3 runs 15 residues. Germline values: CDR1 MDHEN, CDR2 SYDVKM. The ends were cut back, 7 bases at V and 4 bases at J, with 16 bases in the middle. The CDR3 loop is CASTGGGVITGELFF. The CDR3 DNA follows: TGTGCCAGCACCGGAGGAGGAGTGATCACCGGGGAGCTGTTTTTT.

This chain uses TRBV19 with TRBJ2-5; D unresolved. The CDR3 extends over 16 amino acids. Germline values: CDR1 LNHDA, CDR2 SQIVND (reference sequence). V was trimmed by 4 bases and J by 5 bases, leaving 20 bases between them. This CDR3 reads CASSKYDPSARETQYF. The CDR3 DNA follows: TGTGCCAGTAGTAAATACGACCCGAGTGCACGGGAGACCCAGTACTTC.

The CDR3 region has the DNA TGTGCCAGCAGCCAAGGGGGACAGGGAGCCGGTGGGGCCAACGTCCTGACTTTC. Protein product: CASSQGGQGAGGANVLTF. The chain joins TRBV3-1 (or the pseudogene TRBV3-2) to TRBJ2-6; 9 bases align to TRBD1. The germline CDR1 and CDR2 sequences are LGHDT and YNNKEL (reference sequence). This CDR3 has 18 amino acids. The ends lost 1 base at V and 3 bases at J; junction bases unmatched: 7.

This rearrangement joins TRBV19 to TRBJ2-3, with 8 bases matching TRBD1. Unmatched junction bases numbered 5, after V lost 5 bases and J lost 4 bases. CDR1 is LNHDA, CDR2 SQIVND, per germline (reference sequence). The CDR3 runs to 14 residues. CDR3 in DNA: TGTGCCAGTAGTCAGGGGGCCGAGGCAGATACGCAGTATTTT. Protein sequence: CASSQGAEADTQYF.

This chain links TRBV7-3 with TRBJ2-3; D might be TRBD1 or TRBD2, each matching 5 bases. Germline CDR1 and CDR2: SGHTA and FQGTGA. V was trimmed by 5 bases and J by 2 bases, leaving 11 bases between them. The CDR3 loop spans 14 amino acids. The DNA for the CDR3 is TGTGCCAGCAGCCGGGACGGATACACAGATACGCAGTATTTT. This gives the protein CASSRDGYTDTQYF.

The chain couples TRBV7-8 to TRBJ1-4; TRBD1 agrees at 9 bases. With V trimmed by 5 bases and J by 8 bases, 6 bases remained unmatched. CDR3 length: 14 residues. In germline, CDR1 is SGHVS, CDR2 FQNEAQ. CDR3: CASSQDRGLEKLFF. CDR3 DNA sequence: TGTGCCAGCAGCCAAGACAGGGGGTTGGAAAAACTGTTTTTT.

V and J are TRBV5-1 and TRBJ1-2; tentatively, D is TRBD1 (5 bases). The length of the CDR3 is 15 residues. Germline loops: CDR1 SGHRS, CDR2 YFSETQ. V lost 0 bases to trimming and J lost 7 bases, with 16 bases between them. The CDR3 DNA follows: TGCGCCAGCAGCTTGGCGCAGGGTCAGGGTGGTGGCTACACCTTC. This translates into CASSLAQGQGGGYTF.

The chain is built from TRBV5-5 and TRBJ2-3, with 9 bases matching TRBD2. The germline CDR1 and CDR2 sequences are SGHKS and YYEKEE (reference sequence). This CDR3 contains 16 residues. Losses at the gene ends were 0 bases for V and 4 bases for J; bases not matched to a gene: 6. CDR3 nucleotides: TGTGCCAGCAGCTTGGGTGCGGGGGGGCATCCAGATACGCAGTATTTT. Translating gives CASSLGAGGHPDTQYF. Supplemented by reference TRBV5-5 and TRBJ2-3, the full variable domain reads DAGVTQSPTHLIKTRGQQVTLRCSPISGHKSVSWYQQVLGQGPQFIFQYYEKEERGRGNFPDRFSARQFPNYSSELNVNALLLGDSALYLCASSLGAGGHPDTQYFGPGTRLTVL.

The rearrangement links TRBV30 to TRBJ1-3; the D is unclear. V was shortened by 2 bases and J by 0 bases, with 17 bases between the two germline ends. CDR3 length: 17 amino acids. Looked up from germline, CDR1 is GTSNPN and CDR2 is SVGIG (reference sequence). CDR3 sequence: CAWSKGLQSASGNTIYF. The CDR3 nucleotides are TGTGCCTGGAGTAAAGGTCTTCAGAGTGCCTCTGGAAACACCATATATTTT.

The J gene is TRBJ1-2, the V gene TRBV28; D unclear. Looked up from germline, CDR1 is MDHEN and CDR2 is SYDVKM. The V gene lost 2 bases and the J gene lost 2 bases, with 0 bases spanning the gap. The CDR3 extends over 11 amino acids. The CDR3 protein is CASSLNYGYTF. DNA for the CDR3: TGTGCCAGCAGTTTAAACTATGGCTACACCTTC.

The chain couples TRBV10-2 to TRBJ1-1; D is undetermined. CDR3 length equals 14 residues. Trimming pared 3 bases from V and 2 bases from J, leaving 10 bases between. Germline CDR1 WSHSY, CDR2 SAAADI. The CDR3 reads CASSEVLRNTEAFF. The CDR3 bases are TGCGCCAGCAGTGAAGTACTTAGAAACACTGAAGCTTTCTTT.

The chain combines TRBV19 with TRBJ2-1; maybe TRBD1 (7 bases). Trimming left V 3 bases short and J 4 bases short, with 13 bases between. The CDR3 consists of 15 residues. The germline gives CDR1 LNHDA, CDR2 SQIVND (reference sequence). CDR3 sequence (DNA): TGTGCCAGTAGTATGGGGGCAGGGGGGTACAATGAGCAGTTCTTC. It encodes CASSMGAGGYNEQFF.

The J gene is TRBJ1-5, the V gene TRBV21-1; the D call in the table, TRBD1, was not verified against the DNA. TRBV21-1 is an annotated pseudogene. This CDR3 contains 14 residues. Written as DNA, the CDR3 is TGTGCCAGCAGCCCTCCAGGGGCCAATCAGCCCCAGCATTTT. It yields the protein CASSPPGANQPQHF.

The J gene is TRBJ2-5, the V gene TRBV14; the D gene is possibly TRBD1 (6 bases). Germline-derived CDR1 and CDR2 are SGHDN and FVKESK. Trimming stripped 3 bases from V and 3 bases from J, with 20 bases between. The CDR3 has 17 residues. CDR3 bases: TGTGCCAGCAGCCACCTAGCACAGGGCTTACGGAAAGAGACCCAGTACTTC. It is translated as CASSHLAQGLRKETQYF.

The chain joins TRBV10-3 to TRBJ1-5; TRBD1 might be the D (5 bases). The CDR3 length is 15 residues. Germline V lookup: CDR1 ENHRY, CDR2 SYGVKD. With 6 bases removed from V and 0 bases from J, the gap between germline ends came to 12 bases. The CDR3 DNA sequence: TGTGCCATCAGCCCACAGGACCCTAGCAATCAGCCCCAGCATTTT. Translated: CAISPQDPSNQPQHF.